This entry lists 16 T cell receptor beta chains sequenced from one sample in a study of blood T cell repertoires in COVID-19. The table came from immunoSEQ multiplex PCR; TCRdb's copy has only in-frame clones and leaves some out. The sample includes roughly 150,000 clones, 60% to 85% of them seen just once. The sample taken for sequencing was peripheral blood. These receptors were obtained from a man aged 70-80 years with acute or convalescent COVID-19.

The rearrangement uses TRBV18 and TRBJ1-4; the D is unclear. CDR1 and CDR2 from the germline V gene are KGHSH and LQKENI. The length of the CDR3 is 19 residues. With 1 base removed from V and 0 bases from J, the gap between germline ends came to 18 bases. CDR3 in DNA: TGTGCCAGCTCACCACAGGTGCCCAGAGGTTATGCAACTAATGAAAAACTGTTTTTT. Its translation is CASSPQVPRGYATNEKLFF.

J is TRBJ1-2 and V is TRBV9; 7 nucleotides align to TRBD1. Germline CDR1 reads SGDLS; CDR2 reads YYNGEE. The length of the CDR3 is 16 residues. The V gene end was trimmed by 0 bases and the J gene end by 4 bases; junction bases not matched to a gene: 9. DNA of the CDR3: TGTGCCAGCAGCGTAGCGGGACAGACGAATCCCTATGGCTACACCTTC. It yields the protein CASSVAGQTNPYGYTF.

This chain joins TRBV2 and TRBJ2-7; 10 nucleotides agree with TRBD1. Unmatched junction bases numbered 1, after V lost 8 bases and J lost 0 bases. The CDR3 extends over 13 amino acids. In germline, CDR1 is SNHLY, CDR2 FYNNEI. The CDR3 bases are TGTGCCAGCGGGACAGGGGCCTCCTACGAGCAGTACTTC. It translates to CASGTGASYEQYF.

As regards this clone: The junction shows a germline mismatch at one end, possibly a read error. This chain links TRBV7-7 with TRBJ1-3; no clear D gene. CDR3 size: 13 residues. Germline CDR1 SSHAT, CDR2 FNYEAQ (reference sequence). This CDR3 reads CASSRVIGNTIYF. Here the CDR3 DNA reads TGTGCTAGCAGCCGAGTGATTGGAAACACCATATATTTT.

The chain has TRBV4-1 and TRBJ2-1; 11 nucleotides agree with TRBD2. The trim removed 4 bases at V and 3 bases at J, leaving 5 bases unmatched. Germline-derived CDR1 and CDR2 are MGHRA and YSYEKL. This CDR3 has 16 residues. This chain's CDR3 is CASSLSLAGGYNEQFF. In nucleotides, the CDR3 is TGCGCCAGCAGCCTAAGTCTAGCGGGGGGCTACAATGAGCAGTTCTTC.

This clone has more than one count but fewer than ten. The rearrangement uses TRBV18 and TRBJ2-1, with 7 nucleotides matching TRBD1. Germline CDR1 KGHSH, CDR2 LQKENI. V trimming: 10 bases; J trimming: 1 base; junction bases outside the gene matches: 4. The CDR3 sequence is 13 residues long. The CDR3 protein is CATGTASYNEQFF. The CDR3 DNA reads as TGTGCCACCGGGACAGCGTCCTACAATGAGCAGTTCTTC.

This chain connects TRBV5-4 to TRBJ1-1; D ambiguous. Between the trimmed V and J ends, which lost 4 bases and 11 bases, there was a span of 12 bases. The CDR3 totals 11 residues. Germline lookup yields CDR1 SGHNT and CDR2 YYREEE (reference sequence). The DNA for the CDR3 is TGTGCCAGCAGCGATGGGCCGTGGGCTTTCTTT. Translated, it gives CASSDGPWAFF.

The chain couples TRBV6-2 or TRBV6-3 to TRBJ2-1; D is undetermined. The CDR3 loop spans 12 amino acids. In germline, CDR1 is MNHEY, CDR2 SVGEGT. Trimming removed 4 bases from V and 7 bases from J, with 8 bases in between. The CDR3 is CASSSLWNEQFF. The CDR3 bases are TGTGCCAGCAGTTCACTTTGGAATGAGCAGTTCTTC.

The chain joins TRBV10-3 to TRBJ2-1, with TRBD2 identical over 10 bases. The CDR3 has 18 amino acids. CDR1 is ENHRY and CDR2 is SYGVKD in the germline V gene. The J segment lost 3 bases and the V segment lost 0 bases, leaving 8 bases of the junction unmatched. The CDR3 loop is CAISESRSSGGNYNEQFF. CDR3 DNA sequence: TGTGCCATCAGTGAGTCGAGGTCTAGCGGGGGCAACTACAATGAGCAGTTCTTC.

This clone was seen a few times. The chain carries TRBV28 and TRBJ1-2; D gene ambiguous. Trimming stripped 9 bases from V and 5 bases from J, with 10 bases between. The CDR3 is 11 residues long. Germline V gene data show CDR1 as MDHEN and CDR2 as SYDVKM. Written as DNA, the CDR3 is TGTGCCAGTTCCGGGGTATATGGCTACACCTTC. This sequence encodes CASSGVYGYTF.

This clone was picked up a small number of times. The V gene is TRBV3-1 (or the pseudogene TRBV3-2), the J gene TRBJ1-2; D is perhaps TRBD1 (6 bases). V lost 1 base and J 8 bases, leaving 20 bases between the germline ends. The CDR3 contains 16 residues. CDR1 LGHDT and CDR2 YNNKEL come from the germline V gene (reference sequence). The CDR3 coding sequence is TGTGCCAGCAGCCAAGTGGCCAGGGGATCAGCGCAGGGCTACACCTTC. Translated, it gives CASSQVARGSAQGYTF.

The V gene is TRBV27, the J gene TRBJ1-1; D unresolved. Germline CDR1 reads MNHEY; CDR2 reads SMNVEV (reference sequence). CDR3 size: 15 residues. V lost 1 base to trimming and J lost 8 bases, with 17 bases between them. The CDR3 loop is CASSLYGGTPYEAFF. The CDR3 bases are TGTGCCAGCAGTTTATACGGCGGCACTCCTTACGAAGCTTTCTTT.

This chain uses TRBV6-5 with TRBJ2-7; 10 nucleotides match TRBD1. The CDR3 length is 15 residues. V dropped 3 bases and J dropped 4; count of bases not matched to a gene: 6. CDR1 and CDR2 from the germline V gene are MNHEY and SVGAGI. The DNA for the CDR3 is TGTGCCAGCAGTTATAAAGGGACAGGGGCATACGAGCAGTACTTC. Protein product: CASSYKGTGAYEQYF.

This clone was counted between two and nine times. This chain joins TRBV19 and TRBJ2-1; 7 positions agree with TRBD2. Unmatched junction bases numbered 5, after V lost 3 bases and J lost 3 bases. CDR3 length equals 15 residues. The germline V gene encodes CDR1 LNHDA and CDR2 SQIVND (reference sequence). The CDR3 loop reads CASSILPSGYNEQFF. The CDR3 DNA reads TGTGCCAGTAGTATTTTACCTAGCGGCTACAATGAGCAGTTCTTC.

Only a few counts were recorded for this clone. The chain combines TRBV27 with TRBJ1-2, with 9 positions matching TRBD1. This CDR3 is 17 amino acids long. The V gene's germline CDR1 is MNHEY and CDR2 SMNVEV (reference sequence). The ends lost 4 bases at V and 0 bases at J; junction bases unmatched: 9. Here the CDR3 reads CASSSWTGVSANYGYTF. In DNA form, the CDR3 reads TGTGCCAGCAGTTCATGGACAGGGGTTTCGGCTAACTATGGCTACACCTTC.

V and J are TRBV6-4 and TRBJ2-2, with D unresolved. Trimming left V 6 bases short and J 0 bases short, with 5 bases between. CDR3 length: 13 amino acids. Germline V gene sequence: CDR1 MRHNA, CDR2 SNTAGT. The CDR3 spells CASSPANTGELFF. CDR3 bases: TGTGCCAGCAGCCCAGCGAACACCGGGGAGCTGTTTTTT.